This T cell receptor (beta chain) was profiled in a study of blood T cell repertoires in COVID-19. Study-wide context: Samples came from the United States, Italy and Spain, spanning acute and convalescent COVID-19. The analysed material was cDNA or gDNA that came from T cells, B-cell-depleted T cells, or PBMCs.

Per the original data handling: Nucleated cell counts were estimated from reference gene primer amplification. TCRdb keeps only in-frame clones here, not all; method: immunoSEQ multiplex PCR. D and trimming were read from the DNA, whereas the V and J calls and clone size are those reported in that table. In the table there are around 94,000 clones, about 86% of which are singletons. The V end was cut by 2 bases, the J end by 0 bases, with 7 bases between. From germline, CDR1 is SNHLY and CDR2 FYNNEI. This CDR3 has 14 residues. The chain is built from TRBV2 and TRBJ1-2; D gene ambiguous. The sequence was collected from a man aged 60-69 years with acute or convalescent COVID-19. Material for sequencing was peripheral blood. The CDR3 sequence: CASSEYKANYGYTF. The CDR3 DNA is TGTGCCAGCAGTGAATACAAAGCTAACTATGGCTACACCTTC.